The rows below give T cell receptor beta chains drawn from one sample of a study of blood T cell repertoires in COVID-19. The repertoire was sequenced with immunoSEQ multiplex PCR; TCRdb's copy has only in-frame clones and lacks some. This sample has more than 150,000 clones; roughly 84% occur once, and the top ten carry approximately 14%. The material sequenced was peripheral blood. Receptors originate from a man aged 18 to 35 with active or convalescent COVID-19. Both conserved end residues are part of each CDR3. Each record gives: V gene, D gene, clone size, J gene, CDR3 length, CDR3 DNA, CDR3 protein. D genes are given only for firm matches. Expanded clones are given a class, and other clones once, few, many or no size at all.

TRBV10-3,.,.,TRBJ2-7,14,TGTGCCATCAGGACAGGTCAATCATTCTACGAGCAGTACTTC,CAIRTGQSFYEQYF
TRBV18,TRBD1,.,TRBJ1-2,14,TGTGCCAGCTCACTTGGGACAGGGGACTATGGCTACACCTTC,CASSLGTGDYGYTF
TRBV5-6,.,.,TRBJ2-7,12,TGTGCCAGCAGCTCCGCGGGGTGGGAGCAGTACTTC,CASSSAGWEQYF
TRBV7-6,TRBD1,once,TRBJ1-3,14,TGTGCCAGCAGCCCCGGGACAGGTGGAAACACCATATATTTT,CASSPGTGGNTIYF
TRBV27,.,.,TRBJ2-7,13,TGTGCCAGCGGGGCGGGGTTCCTCTACGAGCAGTACTTC,CASGAGFLYEQYF
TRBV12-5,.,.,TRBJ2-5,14,TGTGCTAGTGGCCCTGGCGGATTACAAGAGACCCAGTACTTC,CASGPGGLQETQYF
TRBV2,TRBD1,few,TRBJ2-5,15,TGTGCCAGCAGAAGCCGGGACAGGGCAAAAGAGACCCAGTACTTC,CASRSRDRAKETQYF
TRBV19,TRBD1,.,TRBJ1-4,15,TGTGCCAGTAGTATACTAGGGGGCCTCAATGAAAAACTGTTTTTT,CASSILGGLNEKLFF
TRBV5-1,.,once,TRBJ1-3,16,TGCGCCAGCAGCCCGGGAGGTACCGGCTCTGGAAACACCATATATTTT,CASSPGGTGSGNTIYF
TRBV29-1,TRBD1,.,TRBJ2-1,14,TGCAGCGTTGATCAAGGGGGCGCCTACAATGAGCAGTTCTTC,CSVDQGGAYNEQFF
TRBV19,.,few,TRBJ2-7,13,TGTGCCAGTAGTATCAGCCGGGACACCGAGCAGTACTTC,CASSISRDTEQYF
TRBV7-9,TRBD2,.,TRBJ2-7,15,TGTGCCAGCAGCTTAGTCCGGACTAGCGTATACGAGCAGTACTTC,CASSLVRTSVYEQYF
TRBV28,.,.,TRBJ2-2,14,TGTGCCAGCAGTTTTGTGAGTCGAACCGGGGAGCTGTTTTTT,CASSFVSRTGELFF
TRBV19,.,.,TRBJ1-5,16,TGTGCCAGTAGTAGCGGGGAAGGATGGGGCAATCAGCCCCAGCATTTT,CASSSGEGWGNQPQHF
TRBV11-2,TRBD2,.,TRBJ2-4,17,TGTGCCAGCAGCTTACTAGCGGGGAACCTAGCCAAAAACATTCAGTACTTC,CASSLLAGNLAKNIQYF
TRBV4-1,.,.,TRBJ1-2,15,TGCGCCAGCAGCCAATGGCAGGAAACGTCCTATGGCTACACCTTC,CASSQWQETSYGYTF
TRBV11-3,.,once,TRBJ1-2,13,TGTGCCAGCAGCCAGGCCGGGGGAGGCGGCTACACCTTC,CASSQAGGGGYTF
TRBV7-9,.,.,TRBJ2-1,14,TGTGCCAGCACAGAGCCCGGCTCCTACAATGAGCAGTTCTTC,CASTEPGSYNEQFF
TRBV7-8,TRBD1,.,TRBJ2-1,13,TGTGCCAGCAGCTGGGACAGAGACAATGAGCAGTTCTTC,CASSWDRDNEQFF
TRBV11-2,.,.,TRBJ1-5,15,TGTGCCAGCAGCTCGGCAGGGGAAGACAATCAGCCCCAGCATTTT,CASSSAGEDNQPQHF
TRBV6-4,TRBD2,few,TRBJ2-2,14,TGTGCCAGCAGTGAAGCGGGGGGCACCGGGGAGCTGTTTTTT,CASSEAGGTGELFF
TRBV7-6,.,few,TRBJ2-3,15,TGTGCCAGCAGCTTATACCCCAGGGGCACAGATACGCAGTATTTT,CASSLYPRGTDTQYF
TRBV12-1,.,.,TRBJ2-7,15,TGTGCCAGCAGCTTTGAGGTTTCAGGTCATCACGAGCAGTACTTC,CASSFEVSGHHEQYF
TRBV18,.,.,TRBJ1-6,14,TGTGCCAGCTCCCTGGACAGAAATAATTCACCCCTCCACTTT,CASSLDRNNSPLHF
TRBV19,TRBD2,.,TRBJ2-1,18,TGTGCCAGTAGTTCCGCCATTCTTCCTAGCGGGAGTAGGTATGAGCAGTTCTTC,CASSSAILPSGSRYEQFF
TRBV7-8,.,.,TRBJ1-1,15,TGTGCCAGCAGCTTAGCGTCAGGGGTGGGCGCTGAAGCTTTCTTT,CASSLASGVGAEAFF
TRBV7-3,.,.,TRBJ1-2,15,TGTGCCAGCAGCTTAGGGGCAGGGCGAGGATATGGCTACACCTTC,CASSLGAGRGYGYTF